This T cell receptor (beta chain) is drawn from a study of CD8 T cells in ankylosing spondylitis. Study-wide points: A TCR beta motif of several highly homologous variants seemed to mark ankylosing spondylitis blood.

Quantitative 5'-RACE with molecular barcodes was used to make the TCR beta libraries. One entry per CDR3 protein results from TCRdb running MiXCR on the 5' RACE reads. The table has around 890,000 distinct CDR3 sequences, roughly 12% seen once. The CDR3 sequence is 15 residues long. Germline values: CDR1 MNHEY, CDR2 SVGEGT. The junction had 3 bases not matched to a gene; V was cut back by 4 bases and J by 0 bases. Notes on this clonotype: No antigen is known for it.

V is TRBV6-2 or TRBV6-3 and J is TRBJ2-4; TRBD1 aligns across 7 bases. This clonotype was sampled from a male donor with ankylosing spondylitis. What was sequenced was blood, either unsorted or a sorted T cell fraction (not recorded which). CDR3 amino acids: CASSLGQLAKNIQYF. DNA for the CDR3: TGTGCCAGCAGTTTGGGACAGTTAGCCAAAAACATTCAGTACTTC.